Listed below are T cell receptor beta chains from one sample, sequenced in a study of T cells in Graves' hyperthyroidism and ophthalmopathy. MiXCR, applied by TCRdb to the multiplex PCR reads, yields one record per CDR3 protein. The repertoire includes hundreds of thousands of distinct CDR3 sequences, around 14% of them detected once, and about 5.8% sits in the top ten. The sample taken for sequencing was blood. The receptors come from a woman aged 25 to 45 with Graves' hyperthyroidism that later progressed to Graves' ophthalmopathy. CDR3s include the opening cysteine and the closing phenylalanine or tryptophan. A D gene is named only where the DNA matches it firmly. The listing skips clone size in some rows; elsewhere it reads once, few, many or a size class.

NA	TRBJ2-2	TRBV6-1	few	TGTGCCAGCAACCCAGTGTACAGGGTATGGGCCGGGGAGCTGTTTTTT	CASNPVYRVWAGELFF
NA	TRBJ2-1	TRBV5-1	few	TGCGCCAGCAGCTTAGGAGCGGATGAGCAGTTCTTC	CASSLGADEQFF
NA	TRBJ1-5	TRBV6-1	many	TGTGCCAGCAGACAGGTTAACAATCAGCCCCAGCATTTT	CASRQVNNQPQHF
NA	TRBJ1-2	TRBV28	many	TGTGCCAGCAGCGTCCTCCTCGGGGGGAGCGGCTACACCTTC	CASSVLLGGSGYTF
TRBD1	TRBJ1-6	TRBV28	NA	TGTGCCAGCAGGGGGGGGAGACAGGGGAATTCACCCCTCCACTTT	CASRGGRQGNSPLHF
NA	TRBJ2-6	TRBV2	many	TGTGCCAGCCCGGACGGAAGCTCTGGGGCCAACGTCCTGACTTTC	CASPDGSSGANVLTF
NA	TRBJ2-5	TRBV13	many	TGTGCCAGCAGCCCCAAGAGACGGGGGCTAGAGACCCAGTACTTC	CASSPKRRGLETQYF
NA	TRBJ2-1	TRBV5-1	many	TGCGCCAGCAGCTTGGCCGGATCGGTTGGCAATGAGCAGTTCTTC	CASSLAGSVGNEQFF
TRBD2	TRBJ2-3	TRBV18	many	TGTGCCAGCTCTTCCAGCGGGAGTGTGGCAGATACGCAGTATTTT	CASSSSGSVADTQYF
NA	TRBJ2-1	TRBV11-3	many	TGTGCCAGCAGCCCCCTCCCCCTTGACTCCTACAATGAGCAGTTCTTC	CASSPLPLDSYNEQFF
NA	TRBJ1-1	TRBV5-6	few	TGTGCCAGCAGCTTGGCCGGTAGGTACAACACTGAAGCTTTCTTT	CASSLAGRYNTEAFF
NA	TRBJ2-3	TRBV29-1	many	TGCAGCGTTACAGGGCTTGAAGCAGATACGCAGTATTTT	CSVTGLEADTQYF
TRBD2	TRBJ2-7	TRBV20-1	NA	TGCAGTGCTAGAGTTAGCGGGAGCCCGGTGCGGGAGCAGTACTTC	CSARVSGSPVREQYF
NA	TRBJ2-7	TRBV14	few	TGTGCCAGCAGCCAAGGGGGGTCAGGGTTAAGGCACGAGCAGTACTTC	CASSQGGSGLRHEQYF
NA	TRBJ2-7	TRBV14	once	TGTGCCAGCAGCGGATTGAGGTGGGGCGAGCAGTACTTC	CASSGLRWGEQYF
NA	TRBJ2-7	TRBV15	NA	TGTGCCACCAGCAGTCTCCCGGAGTCCGTTAACTACGAGCAGTACTTC	CATSSLPESVNYEQYF
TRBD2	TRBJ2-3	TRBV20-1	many	TGCAGTGCGGAAGGGACTAGCGGGAGTTTAGATACGCAGTATTTT	CSAEGTSGSLDTQYF
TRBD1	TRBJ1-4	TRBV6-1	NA	TGTGCCAGTGACCCCAACAGGGGGGTTAATGAAAAACTGTTTTTT	CASDPNRGVNEKLFF
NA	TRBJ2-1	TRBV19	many	TGTGCCAGTAGGAATAGGTACAGAGAGTACAATGAGCAGTTCTTC	CASRNRYREYNEQFF
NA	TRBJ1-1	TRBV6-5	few	TGTGCCAGCAGTTCCCAACCCTTCGGCATGAACACTGAAGCTTTCTTT	CASSSQPFGMNTEAFF
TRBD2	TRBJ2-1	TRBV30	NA	TGTGCCTGGAGTCGGGGAGCGGGAGTATATGAGCAGTTCTTC	CAWSRGAGVYEQFF
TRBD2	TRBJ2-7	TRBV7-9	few	TGTGCCAGCAGCCCCGGTTACCTAGCGGGAAATCGGGATTTCTACGAGCAGTACTTC	CASSPGYLAGNRDFYEQYF
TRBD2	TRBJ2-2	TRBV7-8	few	TGTGCCAGCAGCTTACTCCCGGTAGCGGGAGAATTGACCGGGGAGCTGTTTTTT	CASSLLPVAGELTGELFF
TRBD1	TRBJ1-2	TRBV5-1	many	TGCGCCAGCAGCTTCGGACAGGCTAACTATGGCTACACCTTC	CASSFGQANYGYTF
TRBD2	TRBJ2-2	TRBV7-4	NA	TGTGCCAGCAGCCGTTATACGGGACTAGCGGGAGGGCCGGCCACCGGGGAGCTGTTTTTT	CASSRYTGLAGGPATGELFF
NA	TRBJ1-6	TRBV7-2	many	TGTGCCAGCAGCCCGGACACGAATTCACCCCTCCACTTT	CASSPDTNSPLHF
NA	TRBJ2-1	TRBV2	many	TGTGCCAGCAGTGACGGAAACCGGGACAATGAGCAGTTCTTC	CASSDGNRDNEQFF
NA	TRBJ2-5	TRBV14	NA	TGTGCCAGCAGTCCCCAAACCCTAGAGACCCAGTACTTC	CASSPQTLETQYF
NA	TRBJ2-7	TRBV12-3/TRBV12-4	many	TGTGCCAGCAGTGGGGGGGCGGGAGTCTACGAGCAGTACTTC	CASSGGAGVYEQYF
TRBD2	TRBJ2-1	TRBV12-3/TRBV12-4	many	TGTGCCAGCGGCCCGGGGAGGGACGCTAATGAGCAGTTCTTC	CASGPGRDANEQFF
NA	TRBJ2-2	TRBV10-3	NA	TGTGCCATCACCTCAGGGCCCGGGGAGCTGTTTTTT	CAITSGPGELFF
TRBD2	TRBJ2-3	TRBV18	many	TGTGCCAGCTCGGGGACTATCGCAGATACGCAGTATTTT	CASSGTIADTQYF
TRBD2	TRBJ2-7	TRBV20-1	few	TGCAGTGCCCCCCGGTTGGGAGGGGACGAGCAGTACTTC	CSAPRLGGDEQYF
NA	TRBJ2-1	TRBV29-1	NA	TGCAGCGTTGAGGGTGGGACTTCCAATGAGCAGTTCTTC	CSVEGGTSNEQFF
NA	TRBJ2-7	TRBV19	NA	TGTGCCAGTCGCTCGGGACTTCTAAACGAGCAGTACTTC	CASRSGLLNEQYF
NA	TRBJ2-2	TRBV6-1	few	TGTGCCAGCAGTGGATTAAGGGTTACCGGGGAGCTGTTTTTT	CASSGLRVTGELFF
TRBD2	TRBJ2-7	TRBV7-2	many	TGTGCCAGCAGTTCCACTAGCGGGAGTCTCTACGAGCAGTACTTC	CASSSTSGSLYEQYF
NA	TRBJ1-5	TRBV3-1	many	TGTGCCAGCAGCCAAGATGTCGGGACGCCCCAGCATTTT	CASSQDVGTPQHF
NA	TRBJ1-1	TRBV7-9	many	TGTGCCAGCAGCGACAGGACCGTCCCCGCTTTCTTT	CASSDRTVPAFF
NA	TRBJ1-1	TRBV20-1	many	TGCAGTGCTAGCGGGGAGGCAGGGAGAGCTTTCTTT	CSASGEAGRAFF
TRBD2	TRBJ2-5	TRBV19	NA	TGTGCCAGTAGTATGTCTAGCGGGAGCGGTGAGACCCAGTACTTC	CASSMSSGSGETQYF
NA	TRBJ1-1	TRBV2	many	TGTGCCAGCAGGGCCGCAGTGAACACTGAAGCTTTCTTT	CASRAAVNTEAFF
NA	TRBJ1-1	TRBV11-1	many	TGTGCCAGCATCGAGGGGGCTGAAGCTTTCTTT	CASIEGAEAFF
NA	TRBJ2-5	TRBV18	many	TGTGCCAGCTCACCACCGATTGGGATCGGAGAGACCCAGTACTTC	CASSPPIGIGETQYF
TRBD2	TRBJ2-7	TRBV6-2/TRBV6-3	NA	TGTGCCAGCAGACTAGCGGGAGCTTTGGAGGGGCAGTACTTC	CASRLAGALEGQYF
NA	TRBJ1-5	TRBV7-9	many	TGTGCCAGCAGTCCAAGGGAAAGCAATCAGCCCCAGCATTTT	CASSPRESNQPQHF
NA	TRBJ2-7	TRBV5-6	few	TGTGCCAGCAGCGTACCCAGGGGAATGCCCTACGAGCAGTACTTC	CASSVPRGMPYEQYF
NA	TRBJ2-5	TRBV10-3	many	TGTGCCATCAGCGAGGGACAAGAGACCCAGTACTTC	CAISEGQETQYF
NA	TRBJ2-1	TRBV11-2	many	TGTGCCAGCAGCTTAGAGAGGAATGAGCAGTTCTTC	CASSLERNEQFF
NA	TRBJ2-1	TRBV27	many	TGTGCCAGCACAGGGGGGGATGAGCAGTTCTTC	CASTGGDEQFF
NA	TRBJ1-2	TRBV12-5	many	TGTGCTAGTGGTCTCCTTCCGAAGGAGGATGGCTACACCTTC	CASGLLPKEDGYTF
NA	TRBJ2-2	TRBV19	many	TGTGCCAGTTCGCCAGGGCTTGGGAGCACCGGGGAGCTGTTTTTT	CASSPGLGSTGELFF
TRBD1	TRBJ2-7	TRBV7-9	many	TGTGCCAGCAGCTCAATTAAGACAGGGGACTACGAGCAGTACTTC	CASSSIKTGDYEQYF
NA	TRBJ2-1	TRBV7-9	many	TGTGCCAGCAGCTTAGCATCTCTGTGGGGAAGTACCTACAATGAGCAGTTCTTC	CASSLASLWGSTYNEQFF
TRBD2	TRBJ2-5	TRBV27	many	TGTGCCAGCAGTTGGACTAGCAGACTAGAGACCCAGTACTTC	CASSWTSRLETQYF
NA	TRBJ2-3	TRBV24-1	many	TGTGCCACCAGTGTTACCGATACGCAGTATTTT	CATSVTDTQYF
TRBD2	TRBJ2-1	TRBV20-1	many	TGCAGTGCCCGGGCTAGCGGGGCCTCCTACAATGAGCAGTTCTTC	CSARASGASYNEQFF
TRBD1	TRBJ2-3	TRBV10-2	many	TGCGCCAGCAGTGAGGTGCGGGACAGGGTGACAGATACGCAGTATTTT	CASSEVRDRVTDTQYF
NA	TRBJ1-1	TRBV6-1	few	TGTGCCAGCAGTGCCACCCTGAACACTGAAGCTTTCTTT	CASSATLNTEAFF
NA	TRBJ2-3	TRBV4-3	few	TGCGCCAGCAGCCAAGATAACGGGGGCACAGATACGCAGTATTTT	CASSQDNGGTDTQYF